The clone carrying this T cell receptor beta chain was seen a single time. Original analysis: Estimates of nucleated cell counts were drawn from the amplification of reference gene primers. Sequenced by immunoSEQ multiplex PCR; TCRdb stores in-frame clones only, minus some. V, J and clone size are those of that table, while D and trimming were read from the DNA. The sample lists about 310,000 clones, roughly 86% seen once, with 1% to 1.5% in the top ten. This specimen belongs to a study of blood T cell repertoires in COVID-19. Germline assignment: CDR1 SGHTA and CDR2 FQGNSA. The ends lost 4 bases at V and 4 bases at J; junction bases unmatched: 8. This CDR3 region has 16 residues.

This receptor was obtained from a man in his 70s with acute or convalescent COVID-19. The sequenced material came from peripheral blood. This sequence joins TRBV7-2 and TRBJ2-1; 9 bases match TRBD1. The CDR3 sequence is CASSSYRGLAYNEQFF. The DNA of the CDR3 is TGTGCCAGCAGCTCATACAGGGGGCTCGCTTACAATGAGCAGTTCTTC. Supplemented by reference TRBV7-2 and TRBJ2-1, the full variable domain reads GAGVSQSPSNKVTEKGKDVELRCDPISGHTALYWYRQSLGQGLEFLIYFQGNSAPDKSGLPSDRFSAERTGGSVSTLTIQRTQQEDSAVYLCASSSYRGLAYNEQFFGPGTRLTVL.